What follows is one T cell receptor beta chain and its context. This sample is part of a study of blood T cells in healthy people across ages. Researchers collected about 9.7 milliliters of peripheral blood from every single donor. V was clipped by 3 bases and J by 2 bases, with 10 bases between them. The germline V gene encodes CDR1 SGHRS and CDR2 YFSETQ. The CDR3 totals 14 residues. The second PCR ran about 6 to 12 cycles with a sample-barcoded 5' primer and J-beta primers. Each cDNA molecule, via a template-switch adaptor with 12 random nucleotides, was tagged. TCRdb independently ran MiXCR on the 5' RACE reads; one entry per CDR3 protein. The sample carries hundreds of thousands of distinct CDR3 sequences, roughly 50% recorded once.

This receptor was obtained from a man younger than 45 in good health. The chain couples TRBV5-1 to TRBJ2-3; D not certain. Specimen: blood. CDR3 loop: CASSWSFITDTQYF. The CDR3 coding sequence is TGCGCCAGCAGCTGGAGTTTCATCACAGATACGCAGTATTTT.